The following is a TCR beta chain sequence with its context. This entry belongs to a study of blood T cell repertoires in COVID-19. Study information: The United States, Italy and Spain were the sources of the acute and convalescent COVID-19 samples.

Original processing notes: Estimated nucleated cell counts came from reference gene primer amplification. The table came from immunoSEQ multiplex PCR; TCRdb's copy has only in-frame clones and leaves some out. D and trimming were read from the DNA, whereas the V and J calls and clone size are those reported in that table. The profile covers roughly 250,000 clones, with 88% appearing a single time and approximately 3.4% taken by the ten largest. All enrollees were about 18 to 95 years old and from around 25 US areas. The sequence came from a woman in her thirties or forties who had been exposed to COVID-19. Material: PBMCs or T cells enriched from blood (not recorded which).

The CDR3, as DNA: TGTGCCACCCGCACTACAACCAACTCTGGAAACACCATATATTTT. It yields the protein CATRTTTNSGNTIYF. The V gene is TRBV6-5, the J gene TRBJ1-3; no definite D call. The germline gives CDR1 MNHEY, CDR2 SVGAGI. Between the trimmed V and J ends, which lost 10 bases and 0 bases, there was a span of 16 bases. The CDR3 loop spans 15 amino acids.